This T cell receptor (beta chain) was recovered during a study of monozygotic twins with inflammatory bowel disease. The total RNA came straight from whole blood, and T cells were not sorted beforehand. Study-level results: Data gave no support to a single strong signal or clonotype associated with IBD.

Per individual sample, eight separate reactions were used to make cDNA. One entry per CDR3 protein, without DNA, is what TCRdb gives after re-calling the 5' RACE reads. The sample totals approximately 140,000 distinct CDR3 sequences. As for this clonotype: Its antigen is currently unknown.

The germline V gene has CDR1 DFQATT and CDR2 SNEGSKA (reference sequence). The CDR3 extends over 14 amino acids. Sample: blood. The V call is TRBV20-1, the J call TRBJ2-1. This TCR was recovered from a human donor with ulcerative colitis or Crohn's disease, or a healthy co-twin of an affected twin (not recorded which). CDR3 loop: CSAPARSSYNEQFF.